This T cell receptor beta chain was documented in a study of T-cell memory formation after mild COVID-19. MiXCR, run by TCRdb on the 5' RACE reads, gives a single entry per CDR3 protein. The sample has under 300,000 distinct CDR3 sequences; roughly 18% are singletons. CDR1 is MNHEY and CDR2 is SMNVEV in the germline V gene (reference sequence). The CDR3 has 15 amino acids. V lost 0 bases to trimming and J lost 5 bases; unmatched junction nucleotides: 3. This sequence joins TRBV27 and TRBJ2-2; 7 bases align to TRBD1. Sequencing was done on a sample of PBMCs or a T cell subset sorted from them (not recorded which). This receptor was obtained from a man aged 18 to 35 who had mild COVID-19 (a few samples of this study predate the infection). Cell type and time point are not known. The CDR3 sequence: CASSLSQGSTGELFF. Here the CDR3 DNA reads TGTGCCAGCAGTTTATCACAGGGGTCTACCGGGGAGCTGTTTTTT.